This T cell receptor (beta chain) derives from a study of T cell responses to AZD1222 COVID-19 vaccine. Notes on the study in general: There were repertoire samples only from the period after the peak T cell response. Clonal diversity was possibly underestimated, and white British individuals and females predominated among donors.

Turning to this clone: The antigen is unknown.

V lost 7 bases and J lost 4, with 11 bases in between. Germline assignment: CDR1 SGHVS and CDR2 FQNEAQ. This CDR3 comprises 13 residues. Libraries were prepared by immunoSEQ multiplex PCR; TCRdb keeps only in-frame clonotypes and omits some of them. This table has 90,000 to 100,000 clones, roughly 91% appearing once. This clonotype was obtained from an adult in good health. This specimen consisted of peripheral blood, obtained on day 0 of AZD1222 vaccination. V gene TRBV7-8 combines with J gene TRBJ2-1; the D gene is possibly TRBD2 (6 bases). The CDR3: CASTAGPYNEQFF. CDR3 nucleotide sequence: TGTGCCAGCACCGCGGGACCATACAATGAGCAGTTCTTC.